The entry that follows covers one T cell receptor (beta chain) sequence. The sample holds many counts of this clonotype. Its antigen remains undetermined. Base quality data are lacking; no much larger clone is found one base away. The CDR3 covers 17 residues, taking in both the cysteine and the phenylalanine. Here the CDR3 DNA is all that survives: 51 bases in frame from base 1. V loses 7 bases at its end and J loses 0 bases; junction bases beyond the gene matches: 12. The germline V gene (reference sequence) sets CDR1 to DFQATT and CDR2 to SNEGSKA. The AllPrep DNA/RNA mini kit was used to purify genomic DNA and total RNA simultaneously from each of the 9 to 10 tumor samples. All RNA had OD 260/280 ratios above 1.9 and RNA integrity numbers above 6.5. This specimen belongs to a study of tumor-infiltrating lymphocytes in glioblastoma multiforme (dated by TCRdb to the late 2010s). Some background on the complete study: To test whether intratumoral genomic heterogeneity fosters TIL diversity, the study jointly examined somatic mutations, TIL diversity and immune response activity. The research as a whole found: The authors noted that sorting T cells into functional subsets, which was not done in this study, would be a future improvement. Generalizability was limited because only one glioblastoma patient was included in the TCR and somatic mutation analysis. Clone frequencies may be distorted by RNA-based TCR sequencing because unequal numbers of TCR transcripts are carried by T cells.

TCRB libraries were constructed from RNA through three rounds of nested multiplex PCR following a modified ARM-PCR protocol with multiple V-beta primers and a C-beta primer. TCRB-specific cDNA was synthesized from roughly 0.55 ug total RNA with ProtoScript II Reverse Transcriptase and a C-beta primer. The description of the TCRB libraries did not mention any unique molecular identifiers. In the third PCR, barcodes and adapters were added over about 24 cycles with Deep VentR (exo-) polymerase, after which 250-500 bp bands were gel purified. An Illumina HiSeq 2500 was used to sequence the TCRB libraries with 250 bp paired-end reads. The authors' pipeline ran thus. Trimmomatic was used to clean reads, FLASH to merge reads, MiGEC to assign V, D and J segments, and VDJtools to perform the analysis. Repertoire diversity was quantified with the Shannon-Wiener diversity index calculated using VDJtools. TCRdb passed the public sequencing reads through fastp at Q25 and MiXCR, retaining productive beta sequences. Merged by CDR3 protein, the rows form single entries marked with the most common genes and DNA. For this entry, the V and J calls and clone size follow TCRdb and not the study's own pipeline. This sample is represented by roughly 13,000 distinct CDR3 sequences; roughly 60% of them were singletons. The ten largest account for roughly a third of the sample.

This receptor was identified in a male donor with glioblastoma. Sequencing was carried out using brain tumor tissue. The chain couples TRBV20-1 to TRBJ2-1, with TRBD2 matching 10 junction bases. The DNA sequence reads TGCAGTGTCGGGGGAGCGGGAGGGGGGAGCTCCTACAATGAGCAGTTCTTC. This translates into CSVGGAGGGSSYNEQFF.